Listed below are T cell receptor beta chains from one sample, sequenced in a study of graft-versus-host responses after intestinal transplantation. Clones were read by immunoSEQ multiplex PCR, and TCRdb kept only the in-frame ones, dropping some. The sample has 100,000 or so clones; approximately 90% are singletons. What these receptors recognize is not known. The material sequenced was unstimulated CD4+ T cells sorted from spleen or lymph node cells, taken before intestinal transplant. The receptor set was obtained from a human donor who received an intestinal transplant. CDR3s include the opening cysteine and the closing phenylalanine or tryptophan. Fields, in order: CDR3 protein, CDR3 DNA, J gene, D gene, V gene, clone size. A D gene is named only where the DNA matches it firmly. Rows may omit the clone size; those that give it use once, few, many or a size class.

CDR3: CASRLGSGGVYEQYF; DNA: TGTGCCAGCAGATTGGGCAGCGGTGGAGTGTACGAGCAGTACTTC; J: TRBJ2-7; D: -; V: TRBV6-1; size: -
CDR3: CATSSGRVGNQPQHF; DNA: TGTGCCACCAGTAGCGGCAGGGTAGGCAATCAGCCCCAGCATTTT; J: TRBJ1-5; D: -; V: TRBV15; size: -
CDR3: CASRGVGLGNTEAFF; DNA: TGTGCCAGCAGAGGGGTGGGCCTCGGGAACACTGAAGCTTTCTTT; J: TRBJ1-1; D: -; V: TRBV2; size: few
CDR3: CASRRDRSKNNEQFF; DNA: TGTGCCAGCAGGAGAGACAGAAGCAAGAACAATGAGCAGTTCTTC; J: TRBJ2-1; D: -; V: TRBV6-5; size: -
CDR3: CASSAPSGRTGWTHEQYF; DNA: TGTGCCAGTAGTGCTCCTAGCGGGAGGACCGGTTGGACCCACGAGCAGTACTTC; J: TRBJ2-7; D: TRBD2; V: TRBV19; size: -
CDR3: CASSMPGTGAYEQYF; DNA: TGTGCCAGTAGTATGCCCGGGACAGGGGCCTACGAGCAGTACTTC; J: TRBJ2-7; D: TRBD1; V: TRBV19; size: -
CDR3: CASSETSGTSSTDTQYF; DNA: TGTGCCAGCAGTGAAACCTCCGGGACTAGCAGTACAGATACGCAGTATTTT; J: TRBJ2-3; D: TRBD2; V: TRBV27; size: -
CDR3: CASSIGFARGAAGYTF; DNA: TGTGCCAGTAGTATCGGCTTTGCCAGGGGGGCTGCTGGCTACACCTTC; J: TRBJ1-2; D: TRBD1; V: TRBV19; size: -
CDR3: CASSARQGMGQETQYF; DNA: TGTGCCAGCAGCGCCCGACAGGGGATGGGGCAAGAGACCCAGTACTTC; J: TRBJ2-5; D: TRBD1; V: TRBV9; size: -
CDR3: CASSLQGAAEAFF; DNA: TGCGCCAGCAGCTTGCAGGGGGCGGCTGAAGCTTTCTTT; J: TRBJ1-1; D: TRBD1; V: TRBV5-1; size: -
CDR3: CASTGQIPSIGYTF; DNA: TGTGCCAGCACAGGGCAGATTCCTTCTATTGGCTACACCTTC; J: TRBJ1-2; D: -; V: TRBV2; size: -
CDR3: CASSIPGLSDTQYF; DNA: TGTGCCAGCAGTATTCCGGGACTCTCAGATACGCAGTATTTT; J: TRBJ2-3; D: -; V: TRBV6-5; size: -
CDR3: CASSLVASGGRGYTF; DNA: TGTGCCAGCAGCTTAGTAGCGTCAGGGGGCCGAGGCTACACCTTC; J: TRBJ1-2; D: TRBD1; V: TRBV7-2; size: once
CDR3: CASSPTGTGTTGANVLTF; DNA: TGCGCCAGCAGCCCGACCGGGACAGGGACTACTGGGGCCAACGTCCTGACTTTC; J: TRBJ2-6; D: TRBD1; V: TRBV5-1; size: -
CDR3: CASKADPVSGYTF; DNA: TGTGCCAGCAAAGCGGACCCTGTATCTGGCTACACCTTC; J: TRBJ1-2; D: -; V: TRBV6-5; size: -
CDR3: CASSLAPTDRGNGYTF; DNA: TGTGCCAGCAGCTTAGCTCCCACGGACAGGGGGAATGGCTACACCTTC; J: TRBJ1-2; D: TRBD1; V: TRBV7-2; size: -
CDR3: CASSVFRDRVYEQYF; DNA: TGCGCCAGCAGCGTCTTCCGGGACAGGGTCTACGAGCAGTACTTC; J: TRBJ2-7; D: TRBD1; V: TRBV5-1; size: few
CDR3: CATSRTMTRGDNEQFF; DNA: TGTGCCACCAGCAGAACGATGACTAGGGGAGACAATGAGCAGTTCTTC; J: TRBJ2-1; D: -; V: TRBV15; size: once
CDR3: CASSPGPAGNTIYF; DNA: TGCGCCAGCAGCCCAGGCCCCGCTGGAAACACCATATATTTT; J: TRBJ1-3; D: -; V: TRBV4-1; size: few
CDR3: CAWRKLAGVAGELFF; DNA: TGTGCCTGGAGGAAACTAGCGGGAGTGGCCGGGGAGCTGTTTTTT; J: TRBJ2-2; D: TRBD2; V: TRBV30; size: -
CDR3: CASSPGGGWSNQPQHF; DNA: TGTGCCAGCAGCCCCGGAGGGGGCTGGAGCAATCAGCCCCAGCATTTT; J: TRBJ1-5; D: TRBD1; V: TRBV7-8; size: -
CDR3: CATSRRQGMGNSPLHF; DNA: TGTGCCACCAGCAGGAGACAGGGAATGGGTAATTCACCCCTCCACTTT; J: TRBJ1-6; D: TRBD1; V: TRBV15; size: once
CDR3: CASRGTGGGGNTIYF; DNA: TGCGCCAGCAGGGGGACAGGGGGCGGTGGAAACACCATATATTTT; J: TRBJ1-3; D: TRBD1; V: TRBV10-2; size: -
CDR3: CASSRQGFRQFF; DNA: TGTGCCAGCAGCCGACAGGGCTTCAGGCAGTTCTTC; J: TRBJ2-1; D: TRBD1; V: TRBV28; size: -
CDR3: CASTTDRVLTFF; DNA: TGTGCCAGCACTACGGACAGGGTTTTGACTTTCTTT; J: TRBJ1-1; D: TRBD1; V: TRBV28; size: -
CDR3: CASSPSAGTATFRDTQYF; DNA: TGCGCCAGCAGCCCTAGCGCTGGCACAGCTACCTTTAGAGATACGCAGTATTTT; J: TRBJ2-3; D: -; V: TRBV4-3; size: -
CDR3: CASSLGRDYGCTF; DNA: TGTGCCAGCAGCTTAGGAAGGGACTATGGCTGCACCTTC; J: TRBJ1-2; D: -; V: TRBV7-3; size: -
CDR3: CASRPRAGEQFF; DNA: TGTGCCAGTAGACCCCGCGCTGGTGAGCAGTTCTTC; J: TRBJ2-1; D: -; V: TRBV19; size: -
CDR3: CASSSGGAAGELFF; DNA: TGTGCCAGCAGTTCAGGGGGCGCGGCCGGGGAGCTGTTTTTT; J: TRBJ2-2; D: TRBD1; V: TRBV6-6; size: -